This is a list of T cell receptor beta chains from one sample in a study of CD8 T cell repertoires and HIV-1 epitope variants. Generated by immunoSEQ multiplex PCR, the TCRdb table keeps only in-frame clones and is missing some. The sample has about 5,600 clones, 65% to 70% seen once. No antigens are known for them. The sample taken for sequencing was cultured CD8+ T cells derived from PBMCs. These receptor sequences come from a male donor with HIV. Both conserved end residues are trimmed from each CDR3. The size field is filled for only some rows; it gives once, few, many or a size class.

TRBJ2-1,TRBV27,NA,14,ASSLSGSSSYNEQF
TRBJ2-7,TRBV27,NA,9,ASSDTYEQY
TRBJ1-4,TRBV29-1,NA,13,SVGRRTGKNEKLF
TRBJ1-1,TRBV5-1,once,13,ASSLVTGSNTEAF
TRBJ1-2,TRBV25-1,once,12,ASSEGLSLYGYT
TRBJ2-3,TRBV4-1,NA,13,ASSHRVHSTDTQY
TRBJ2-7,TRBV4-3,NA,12,ASSQDETGYEQY
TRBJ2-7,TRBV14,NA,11,ASSQLVNYEQY
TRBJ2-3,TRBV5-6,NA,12,ASRGDTLTDTQY
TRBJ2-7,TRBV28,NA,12,ASSLRGWSYEQY
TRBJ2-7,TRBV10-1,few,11,ASSESRDYEQY
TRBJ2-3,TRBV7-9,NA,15,ASSFPQTSGSTDTQY
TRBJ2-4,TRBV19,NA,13,ASSMAGTRRHIQY
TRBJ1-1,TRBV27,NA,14,ASSLSWTGWDTEAF
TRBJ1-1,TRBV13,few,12,ASSPEGGKTEAF
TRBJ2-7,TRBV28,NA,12,ASSLGLRRYEQY
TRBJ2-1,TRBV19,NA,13,ASSVMAGAYNEQF
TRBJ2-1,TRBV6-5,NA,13,ASSYSGLQDNEQF
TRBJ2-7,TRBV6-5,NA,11,ASSWNYPYEQY
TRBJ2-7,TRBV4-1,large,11,ASSQGTSNEQY
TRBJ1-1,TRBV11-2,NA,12,ASSLERDRGETF
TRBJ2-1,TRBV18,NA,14,ASSPPGGSSYNEQF
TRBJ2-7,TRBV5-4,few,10,ASSLASYEQY
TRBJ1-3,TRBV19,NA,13,ASSMGESSGNTIY
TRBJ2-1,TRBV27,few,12,ASSLGDSYNEQF
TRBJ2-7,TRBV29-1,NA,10,SVGQGIGEQY
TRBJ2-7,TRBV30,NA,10,AWSAPPREQY
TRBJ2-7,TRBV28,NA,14,ASSLAERTDSYEQY
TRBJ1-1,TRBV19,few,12,ASRTGVRNTEAF
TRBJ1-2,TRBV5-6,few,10,ASSLDTYGYT
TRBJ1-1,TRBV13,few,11,ASSHTGDSEAF
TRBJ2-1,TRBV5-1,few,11,ASSRGTGNEQF
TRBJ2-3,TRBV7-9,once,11,ASSLASTDTQY
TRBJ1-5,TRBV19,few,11,ASSLDGNQPQH
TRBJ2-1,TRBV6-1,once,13,ASSDVPGLAQEQF
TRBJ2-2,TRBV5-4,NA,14,ASTPWGQANTGELF
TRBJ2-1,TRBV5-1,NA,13,ASSLDIGSYNEQF
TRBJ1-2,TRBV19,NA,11,ASSIGGFYGYT
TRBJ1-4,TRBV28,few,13,ASSSPDGYNEKLF
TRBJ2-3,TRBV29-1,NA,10,SVIKGGDTQY
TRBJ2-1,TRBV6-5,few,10,ASSPGGGEQF
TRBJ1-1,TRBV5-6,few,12,ASSLGKLNTEAF
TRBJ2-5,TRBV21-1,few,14,ASSKILRGNQETQY
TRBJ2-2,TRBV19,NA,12,ASSLQENTGELF